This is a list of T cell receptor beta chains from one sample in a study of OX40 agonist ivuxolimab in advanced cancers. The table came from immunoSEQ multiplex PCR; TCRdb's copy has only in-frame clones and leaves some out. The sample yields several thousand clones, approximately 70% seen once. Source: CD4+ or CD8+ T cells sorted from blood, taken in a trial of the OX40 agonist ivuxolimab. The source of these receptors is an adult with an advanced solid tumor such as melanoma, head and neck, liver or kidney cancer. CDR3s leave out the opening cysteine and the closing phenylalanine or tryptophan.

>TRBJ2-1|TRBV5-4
ASRSDSYNEQF
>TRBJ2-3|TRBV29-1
SVPKGGTDTQY
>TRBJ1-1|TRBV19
ASRSVGNTEAF
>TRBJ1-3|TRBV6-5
ASSYSPGDSGNTIY
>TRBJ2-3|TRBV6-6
ASSYAGGDADTQY
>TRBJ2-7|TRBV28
ASRNLDGRYEQY
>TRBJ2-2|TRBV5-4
ASSQEDRDTGELF
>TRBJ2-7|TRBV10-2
ASSSSYEQY
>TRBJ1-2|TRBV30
AWSVRLAYGYT
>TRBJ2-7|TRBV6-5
ASSYGETSAGEQY
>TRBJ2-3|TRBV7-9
ASSLLQGRDTQY
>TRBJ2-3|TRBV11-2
ASSLVGASGGAGTQY
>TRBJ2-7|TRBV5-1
ASSSRDISYEQY
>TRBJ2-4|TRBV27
ASRSDFGTQY
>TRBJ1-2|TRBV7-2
ASSSYGSGYT
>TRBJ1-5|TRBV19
ASSVRQGTSNQPQH
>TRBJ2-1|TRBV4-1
ASSQDAGSGNEQF
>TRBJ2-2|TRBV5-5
ASSRTGGNTGELF
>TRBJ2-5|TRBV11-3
ASSFPGSGGKETQY
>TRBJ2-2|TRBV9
ASSPWTGSGELF
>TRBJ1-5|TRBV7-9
ASSLGGGNQPQH
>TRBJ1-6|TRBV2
ASSGSGGVSPLH
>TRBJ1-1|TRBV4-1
ASSQAESTEAF
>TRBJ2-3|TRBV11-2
ATQGADTQY
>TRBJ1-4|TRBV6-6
ASSGGQGAVEKLF
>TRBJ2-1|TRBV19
ASSMTGGSYNEQF
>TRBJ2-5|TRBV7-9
ASSSTVQETQY
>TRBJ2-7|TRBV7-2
ASSFVGYEQY
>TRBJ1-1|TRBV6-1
ASSEAAGGNTEAF